This T cell receptor (beta chain) stems from a study of blood T cell repertoires in COVID-19. Turning to the study itself: Researchers got acute and convalescent COVID-19 samples from the United States, Italy and Spain. Nucleic acid was either cDNA or gDNA, and it came from T cells, B-cell-depleted T cells, or PBMCs.

The CDR3 loop spans 16 amino acids. V trimming: 3 bases; J trimming: 2 bases; junction bases outside the gene matches: 7. CDR1 is MNHEY, CDR2 SMNVEV, per germline (reference sequence). In the original analysis: Estimates of nucleated cell counts were drawn from the amplification of reference gene primers. Profiling relied on immunoSEQ multiplex PCR, and the TCRdb table lists in-frame clones only, not all of them. Clone size and the V and J calls come from that table; the DNA yielded D and trimming. This table holds about 140,000 clones, 80% to 85% found once. This receptor was taken from a woman of 80 years or more with acute or convalescent COVID-19. The chain is built from TRBV27 and TRBJ2-7, with 10 bases matching TRBD1. What was sequenced was peripheral blood. Here the CDR3 reads CASSFVLGTGAYEQYF. CDR3 in DNA: TGTGCCAGCAGTTTTGTCCTCGGGACAGGGGCCTACGAGCAGTACTTC.